Presented here are 18 T cell receptor beta chains from one specimen sequenced in a study of cytomegalovirus exposure and HLA in healthy donors. The PCR employed 60 Vbeta primers together with 13 Jbeta primers. Only in-frame clones appear in the TCRdb table, and some are missing; sequencing was by immunoSEQ multiplex PCR. The sample holds 150,000 or so clones, roughly 80% seen once. Input material: PBMCs. These receptors were collected from a male donor in good health and CMV-seronegative.

The rearrangement joins TRBV7-2 to TRBJ2-7; a possible D gene is TRBD2 (5 bases). The V gene's germline CDR1 is SGHTA and CDR2 FQGNSA. The CDR3 is 16 amino acids. Trimming took off 1 base at V and 0 bases at J, with 13 bases between the two ends. CDR3: CASSLVVSVSSYEQYF. CDR3 sequence (DNA): TGTGCCAGCAGCTTAGTGGTTAGCGTGAGCTCCTACGAGCAGTACTTC.

This clone has just a few counts. The chain is built from TRBV5-1 and TRBJ2-1; 9 positions match TRBD1. CDR3 length: 16 residues. The germline V gene encodes CDR1 SGHRS and CDR2 YFSETQ. J lost 12 bases, V lost 4 bases, and 17 bases had no gene match. CDR3 in amino acids: CASSPGGPGQGGWQFF. CDR3 DNA sequence: TGCGCCAGCAGCCCGGGCGGTCCGGGACAGGGCGGGTGGCAGTTCTTC.

In its sample, this clone was seen once. This chain uses TRBV2 with TRBJ1-1; maybe TRBD1 (5 bases). CDR3 length: 12 amino acids. CDR1 SNHLY and CDR2 FYNNEI come from the germline V gene. Trimming cost V 5 bases and J 8 bases, with 12 bases left between them. CDR3 amino acids: CASSSGGGEAFF. CDR3 nucleotide sequence: TGTGCCAGCAGTTCCGGTGGGGGGGAAGCTTTCTTT. The full variable domain, in which reference TRBV2 and TRBJ1-1 provide the parts outside the CDR3, is EPEVTQTPSHQVTQMGQEVILRCVPISNHLYFYWYRQILGQKVEFLVSFYNNEISEKSEIFDDQFSVERPDGSNFTLKIRSTKLEDSAMYFCASSSGGGEAFFGQGTRLTVV.

This chain links TRBV29-1 with TRBJ2-3; 12 positions agree with TRBD2. CDR3 size: 13 residues. V trimming: 7 bases; J trimming: 6 bases; junction bases outside the gene matches: 5. Germline loops: CDR1 SQVTM, CDR2 ANQGSEA. The DNA of the CDR3 is TGCAGCGCGGGACTAGCGGGCCCGGATACGCAGTATTTT. It codes for CSAGLAGPDTQYF.

For the CDR3, the DNA is TGTGCCAGCAGCCCAGGGGTCACCGGGGAGCTGTTTTTT. It translates to CASSPGVTGELFF. The gene calls are TRBV28 and TRBJ2-2, with D possibly matching TRBD1 (6 bases). Germline V gene sequence: CDR1 MDHEN, CDR2 SYDVKM. The CDR3 loop spans 13 amino acids. Trimming removed 6 bases from V and 4 bases from J, with 9 bases in between. Filled out from reference TRBV28 and TRBJ2-2, the complete variable domain reads DVKVTQSSRYLVKRTGEKVFLECVQDMDHENMFWYRQDPGLGLRLIYFSYDVKMKEKGDIPEGYSVSREKKERFSLILESASTNQTSMYLCASSPGVTGELFFGEGSRLTVL.

The chain links TRBV27 to TRBJ2-5, with D perhaps matching TRBD1 (5 bases). Per germline, CDR1 MNHEY and CDR2 SMNVEV (reference sequence). This CDR3 has 15 amino acids. Trimming shortened V by 2 bases and J by 2 bases, and 12 bases separated the two germline ends. The chain's CDR3 is CASSLRGWDQETQYF. The CDR3 DNA follows: TGTGCCAGCAGTTTAAGGGGATGGGATCAAGAGACCCAGTACTTC.

The chain joins TRBV7-8 to TRBJ2-5; 9 nucleotides line up with TRBD2. CDR1 and CDR2 (germline): SGHVS, FQNEAQ. The junction had 6 bases not matched to a gene; V was cut back by 0 bases and J by 4 bases. The CDR3 has 16 amino acids. CDR3 sequence reads: CASSLAVAGARETQYF. The CDR3, as DNA: TGTGCCAGCAGCTTAGCGGTAGCGGGGGCCAGAGAGACCCAGTACTTC.

In nucleotides, the CDR3 is TGCGCCAGCAGCGTCCGACAGGGGGTCACTGAAGCTTTCTTT. This sequence encodes CASSVRQGVTEAFF. V and J are TRBV5-1 and TRBJ1-1; the match to TRBD1 covers 9 bases. V lost 4 bases, J lost 4 bases, and 5 bases stayed unmatched. The germline V gene encodes CDR1 SGHRS and CDR2 YFSETQ. This CDR3 region has 14 residues.

This clone was detected only once. V is TRBV9 and J is TRBJ2-5; 10 positions match TRBD2. V shed 2 bases and J 5 bases; nucleotides not matched to a gene: 6. CDR1 is SGDLS, CDR2 YYNGEE, per germline. The CDR3 runs to 15 residues. The CDR3 loop is CASSVSGTSEETQYF. The CDR3 coding sequence is TGTGCCAGCAGCGTCTCCGGGACTAGCGAGGAGACCCAGTACTTC.

This chain joins TRBV7-8 and TRBJ2-7; 12 nucleotides line up with TRBD1. This CDR3 comprises 16 residues. The germline CDR1 and CDR2 sequences are SGHVS and FQNEAQ. Unmatched junction bases numbered 6, after V lost 3 bases and J lost 3 bases. CDR3 nucleotide sequence: TGTGCCAGCAGCTTTGGGGGACAGGGGGCTTTCTACGAGCAGTACTTC. Translated: CASSFGGQGAFYEQYF.

The table lists this clone with a few counts. V and J are TRBV27 and TRBJ2-5; TRBD1 matches at 11 bases. CDR3 length equals 16 residues. Germline lookup yields CDR1 MNHEY and CDR2 SMNVEV (reference sequence). V lost 5 bases to trimming and J lost 5 bases; unmatched junction nucleotides: 10. CDR3 DNA sequence: TGTGCCAGCAGTCCGTTTGGGACAGGGGGAGGGGAGACCCAGTACTTC. Protein sequence: CASSPFGTGGGETQYF.

The chain joins TRBV11-2 to TRBJ1-2; D is ambiguous. V was cut by 0 bases and J by 6 bases, with 8 bases left in between. Germline V lookup: CDR1 SGHAT, CDR2 FQNNGV. CDR3 size: 13 residues. The CDR3 nucleotides read TGTGCCAGCAGCTTAGAGCCAGGTCATGGCTACACCTTC. It is translated as CASSLEPGHGYTF.

This clone was observed a single time. Other DNA sequences of this sample code for an identical CDR3. V is TRBV7-3 and J is TRBJ1-1, with 9 bases matching TRBD1. Germline CDR1 reads SGHTA; CDR2 reads FQGTGA. V was pared by 5 bases and J by 5 bases, with 6 bases of the junction left unmatched. The CDR3 spans 14 residues. The CDR3 loop reads CASSPDRGGTEAFF. The CDR3 DNA sequence: TGTGCCAGCAGCCCGGACAGGGGCGGGACTGAAGCTTTCTTT.

This clone was found once. The chain employs TRBV6-5 and TRBJ1-1; D is uncertain. The V end lost 6 bases, the J end lost 5 bases, and 13 bases lay between the germline ends. Germline values: CDR1 MNHEY, CDR2 SVGAGI. CDR3 length: 13 residues. The CDR3 DNA sequence: TGTGCCAGCAGAGGACTGCTGATGACTGAAGCTTTCTTT. It yields the protein CASRGLLMTEAFF.

The V and J genes are TRBV6-5 and TRBJ1-2, with D tentatively TRBD1 (6 bases). The germline V gene has CDR1 MNHEY and CDR2 SVGAGI. This CDR3 is built from 16 residues. Trimming stripped 2 bases from V and 4 bases from J, with 17 bases between. The CDR3 bases are TGTGCCAGCAGTTACAGTATAAACAGGGAATCCTATGGCTACACCTTC. Its translation: CASSYSINRESYGYTF.

The CDR3 sequence is CASSLGPGAYGYTF. For the CDR3, the DNA is TGTGCCAGCAGTTTGGGCCCTGGGGCCTATGGCTACACCTTC. The rearrangement joins TRBV6-5 to TRBJ1-2, with a tentative D call TRBD1 (5 bases). The CDR3 sequence is 14 residues long. The germline V gene has CDR1 MNHEY and CDR2 SVGAGI. The V end lost 4 bases, the J end lost 4 bases, and 13 bases lay between the germline ends.

The chain couples TRBV5-4 to TRBJ1-1; the D is unclear. The CDR3 contains 14 residues. Germline CDR1 SGHNT, CDR2 YYREEE (reference sequence). Trimming took off 0 bases at V and 0 bases at J, with 6 bases between the two ends. The CDR3 sequence: CASSLGRVNTEAFF. In DNA, the CDR3 is TGTGCCAGCAGCTTGGGACGGGTGAACACTGAAGCTTTCTTT.

This clone was found once. V gene TRBV5-1 combines with J gene TRBJ2-1, with 9 bases fitting TRBD2. Germline values: CDR1 SGHRS, CDR2 YFSETQ. The CDR3 has 15 amino acids. The V and J ends lost 0 bases and 8 bases, in that order; junction bases with no gene match: 6. CDR3 nucleotides: TGCGCCAGCAGCTTGGGCGGGAGGGCCTCAGATGAGCAGTTCTTC. This translates into CASSLGGRASDEQFF.